Following are 22 T cell receptor beta chains from one sample sequenced in a study of T cell repertoires in cytomegalovirus infection. TCRdb called the reads again in MiXCR, with one record for every CDR3 protein. The sample includes some 220,000 distinct CDR3 sequences, roughly 12% seen only once; the top ten take 1.5% to 2%. The sequencing input was PBMCs. The source is a human donor in good health (CMV status not recorded). Some clones in this sample may be carry-over from other donors' samples.

In its sample, this clonotype was seen many times. V and J are TRBV7-9 and TRBJ2-7; the D call may be TRBD1 or TRBD2 (6 bases each). V gave up 2 bases and J gave up 4 bases, with 15 bases separating them. CDR3 size: 15 residues. Germline V gene data show CDR1 as SEHNR and CDR2 as FQNEAQ (reference sequence). The CDR3 DNA reads TGTGCCAGCAGCTTATTCGACGGGGGCGATTACGAGCAGTACTTC. As protein: CASSLFDGGDYEQYF.

In its sample, this clonotype was seen a few times. The chain combines TRBV11-3 with TRBJ2-5, with 7 bases lining up with TRBD1. V was clipped by 1 base and J by 7 bases; unmatched bases: 6. Germline CDR1 is SGHNT and CDR2 is YENEEA. This CDR3 spans 14 amino acids. The CDR3 DNA reads TGTGCCAGCAGCTTAGTTGGGACAGACCGGACCCAGTACTTC. This encodes CASSLVGTDRTQYF.

The V and J genes are TRBV7-3 and TRBJ2-2; TRBD1 agrees at 8 bases. V lost 5 bases and J lost 1; bases outside the gene matches: 9. This CDR3 region has 17 residues. Germline CDR1 SGHTA, CDR2 FQGTGA. CDR3: CASSPEPDRVNTGELFF. The CDR3 DNA reads as TGTGCCAGCAGCCCAGAGCCGGACAGGGTGAACACCGGGGAGCTGTTTTTT.

V is TRBV15 and J is TRBJ1-3; TRBD1 matches at 10 bases. Trimming at V came to 5 bases and at J to 2 bases, leaving 9 bases not matched to a gene. The CDR3 loop spans 17 amino acids. Germline-derived CDR1 and CDR2 are LNHNV and YYDKDF (reference sequence). The CDR3 protein is CATSADTGTGAGNTIYF. The CDR3 DNA follows: TGTGCCACCAGCGCCGATACCGGGACAGGGGCTGGAAACACCATATATTTT.

This clonotype has more than one count but fewer than ten. V and J are TRBV12-3 or TRBV12-4 and TRBJ2-7, with 8 nucleotides matching TRBD1. Trimming took 3 bases from V and 6 from J; bases not matched to a gene: 4. The CDR3 runs 13 residues. The CDR3 protein is CASSFDRGSEQYF. In DNA, the CDR3 is TGTGCCAGCAGTTTCGACAGGGGTTCCGAGCAGTACTTC.

This clonotype showed up just a few times. The chain joins TRBV12-3 or TRBV12-4 to TRBJ2-2; D remains unclear. The CDR3 is made up of 16 amino acids. V lost 6 bases, J lost 1 base, and 15 bases lay in between. CDR3 region: CASRLSTRMNTGELFF. The CDR3 DNA is TGTGCCAGCAGACTTTCGACCCGGATGAACACCGGGGAGCTGTTTTTT.

The chain employs TRBV27 and TRBJ2-1; 9 positions match TRBD2. The germline CDR1 and CDR2 sequences are MNHEY and SMNVEV (reference sequence). After removal of 7 bases from V and 6 bases from J, the junction contained 13 bases not matched to a gene. The CDR3 spans 16 residues. The CDR3 loop is CASTYAVAGVGNEQFF. The CDR3 region has the DNA TGTGCCAGCACCTACGCCGTAGCGGGAGTCGGCAATGAGCAGTTCTTC.

This clonotype was seen repeatedly, ten times or more. This sequence joins TRBV7-3 and TRBJ2-2; 9 positions match TRBD2. Germline CDR1 reads SGHTA; CDR2 reads FQGTGA. CDR3 size: 17 residues. V was clipped by 5 bases and J by 0 bases; unmatched bases: 7. The CDR3 region has the DNA TGTGCCAGCAGCGCCGATAGCGGGAGTGCGAACACCGGGGAGCTGTTTTTT. Protein: CASSADSGSANTGELFF.

This clonotype was observed a few times. The CDR3 loop is CATQVGGTEAFF. CDR3 nucleotide sequence: TGTGCCACTCAGGTCGGGGGGACTGAAGCTTTCTTT. The J gene is TRBJ1-1, the V gene TRBV6-6, with a possible D match to TRBD1 (5 bases). This CDR3 is 12 amino acids long. The V end was cut by 10 bases, the J end by 5 bases, with 14 bases between. Germline V gene lookup returns CDR1 MNHNY and CDR2 SVGAGI (reference sequence).

At least ten counts were recorded for this clonotype. CDR3 sequence: CASSEGREKEKLFF. The CDR3 nucleotides are TGTGCCAGCAGCGAAGGCCGGGAAAAGGAAAAACTGTTTTTT. V usage is TRBV11-2 and J usage is TRBJ1-4; no clear D gene. Between the trimmed V and J ends, which lost 5 bases and 8 bases, there was a span of 15 bases. The germline gives CDR1 SGHAT, CDR2 FQNNGV. The CDR3 is 14 amino acids.

As concerns this clonotype: A much larger clonotype is one base distant, so this may be a read error. The chain couples TRBV5-6 to TRBJ2-7; no clear D. Germline V gene data show CDR1 as SGHDT and CDR2 as YYEEEE. Trimming took 0 bases from V and 0 from J, leaving 13 bases between them. CDR3 length: 16 amino acids. The CDR3: CASSLVDGKSSYEQYF. CDR3 nucleotide sequence: TGTGCCAGCAGCTTGGTCGACGGAAAAAGCTCCTACGAGCAGTACTTC.

This clonotype was seen only a few times. J is TRBJ1-6 and V is TRBV7-6; no reliable D call. V was clipped by 5 bases and J by 0 bases, with 17 bases between them. CDR1 is SGHVS, CDR2 FNYEAQ, per germline. CDR3 length: 18 amino acids. CDR3 DNA sequence: TGTGCCAGCAGCCCTTTGGCAGGCCAGAGCTCCTATAATTCACCCCTCCACTTT. It translates to CASSPLAGQSSYNSPLHF.

This clonotype was detected ten times or more. This sequence joins TRBV7-2 and TRBJ1-2, with D perhaps TRBD1 (5 bases). The CDR3 totals 14 residues. With 2 bases removed from V and 0 bases from J, the gap between germline ends came to 7 bases. Germline CDR1 SGHTA, CDR2 FQGNSA. DNA for the CDR3: TGTGCCAGCAGCTTACGGGGGGCTAACTATGGCTACACCTTC. As protein: CASSLRGANYGYTF.

This clonotype was recorded a few times. The V gene is TRBV5-1, the J gene TRBJ1-1; D possibly corresponds to TRBD1 (6 bases). Deletions cut 5 bases from V and 1 base from J, with 18 bases between. Per germline, CDR1 SGHRS and CDR2 YFSETQ. The CDR3 covers 16 residues. In nucleotides, the CDR3 is TGCGCCAGCAGATTCCTAGGGGGAATCGGGAACACTGAAGCTTTCTTT. Its protein is CASRFLGGIGNTEAFF.

This clonotype was seen ten or more times. The V and J genes are TRBV6-6 and TRBJ2-3; TRBD2 might be the D (7 bases). CDR1 and CDR2 from the germline V gene are MNHNY and SVGAGI (reference sequence). Trimming removed 4 bases at V and 2 bases at J, with 13 bases between. The CDR3 sequence is 15 residues long. This CDR3 reads CASSSQGRDTDTQYF. The CDR3 bases are TGTGCCAGCAGTTCCCAGGGGAGGGACACAGATACGCAGTATTTT.

This clonotype was seen repeatedly, ten times or more. The chain employs TRBV20-1 and TRBJ2-5; no firm D call. V lost 0 bases to trimming and J lost 4 bases, with 9 bases between them. The germline V gene has CDR1 DFQATT and CDR2 SNEGSKA (reference sequence). This CDR3 spans 13 amino acids. Here the CDR3 reads CSAREETRETQYF. The CDR3 DNA is TGCAGTGCTAGAGAAGAGACACGAGAGACCCAGTACTTC.

This clonotype has ten or more counts. V is TRBV7-2 and J is TRBJ2-2, with 7 bases fitting TRBD2. The germline V gene has CDR1 SGHTA and CDR2 FQGNSA. With 6 bases clipped from V and 1 base from J, the junction kept 2 bases outside the gene matches. The CDR3 length is 14 residues. The DNA of the CDR3 is TGTGCCAGCAGAGGCGGGGGGAACACCGGGGAGCTGTTTTTT. Translated: CASRGGGNTGELFF.

This clonotype was seen repeatedly, ten times or more. This chain uses TRBV7-2 with TRBJ2-7; 10 positions agree with TRBD1. The CDR3 runs 14 residues. Losses at the gene ends were 1 base for V and 7 bases for J; bases not matched to a gene: 4. Germline values: CDR1 SGHTA, CDR2 FQGNSA. The CDR3 bases are TGTGCCAGCAGCTTAGTCCCGGGACAGGGGGAGCAGTACTTC. It is translated as CASSLVPGQGEQYF. The variable domain in full, completed from reference TRBV7-2 and TRBJ2-7, reads GAGVSQSPSNKVTEKGKDVELRCDPISGHTALYWYRQSLGQGLEFLIYFQGNSAPDKSGLPSDRFSAERTGGSVSTLTIQRTQQEDSAVYLCASSLVPGQGEQYFGPGTRLTVT.

The sample holds a few counts of this clonotype. The chain combines TRBV14 with TRBJ2-1, with D perhaps TRBD2 (5 bases). Germline loops: CDR1 SGHDN, CDR2 FVKESK. This CDR3 is built from 13 residues. V gave up 5 bases and J gave up 6 bases, with 11 bases separating them. CDR3 nucleotide sequence: TGTGCCAGCAGCTTCGGACTTTTCAATGAGCAGTTCTTC. It encodes CASSFGLFNEQFF.

Ten or more counts support this clonotype. The gene calls are TRBV7-3 and TRBJ1-2; maybe TRBD1 (5 bases). The CDR3 sequence is 14 residues long. CDR1 and CDR2 from the germline V gene are SGHTA and FQGTGA. V gave up 4 bases and J gave up 3 bases, with 12 bases separating them. The CDR3 DNA reads TGTGCCAGCAGCTCCCTGGGAGGGGACTATGGCTACACCTTC. This codes for CASSSLGGDYGYTF. Combining the CDR3 with reference TRBV7-3 and TRBJ1-2 gives the whole variable domain GAGVSQTPSNKVTEKGKYVELRCDPISGHTALYWYRQSLGQGPEFLIYFQGTGAADDSGLPNDRFFAVRPEGSVSTLKIQRTERGDSAVYLCASSSLGGDYGYTFGSGTRLTVV.

The rearrangement links TRBV5-1 to TRBJ2-7; a weak D match, TRBD2 (7 bases). The CDR3 length is 15 residues. CDR1 and CDR2 (germline): SGHRS, YFSETQ. V was cut by 0 bases and J by 3 bases, with 13 bases left in between. The CDR3 protein is CASSLEGGMVYEQYF. The CDR3 nucleotides are TGCGCCAGCAGCTTGGAGGGGGGGATGGTCTACGAGCAGTACTTC.

Many counts were recorded for this clonotype. This chain uses TRBV7-8 with TRBJ2-7; 10 bases line up with TRBD2. Germline CDR1 SGHVS, CDR2 FQNEAQ. The trim removed 5 bases at V and 3 bases at J, leaving 22 bases unmatched. CDR3 length equals 20 residues. In DNA form, the CDR3 reads TGTGCCAGCAGCCCGGGCATGGGTAGCGGGAGGTCACCTATTAGCTACGAGCAGTACTTC. Its translation: CASSPGMGSGRSPISYEQYF. The variable domain in full, completed from reference TRBV7-8 and TRBJ2-7, reads GAGVSQSPRYKVAKRGQDVALRCDPISGHVSLFWYQQALGQGPEFLTYFQNEAQLDKSGLPSDRFFAERPEGSVSTLKIQRTQQEDSAVYLCASSPGMGSGRSPISYEQYFGPGTRLTVT.